This T cell receptor beta chain was recovered during a study of T cell repertoires in cytomegalovirus infection. On the study more broadly: The authors used CMV epitopes that were HLA-C-restricted (recently identified) and HLA-B-restricted (well studied). Public TCR beta signatures indicated both CMV infection and matching HLA type. Study conclusions and caveats: HLA-C-restricted CMV-specific TCR beta clonotypes were dominant in the ex vivo response. Accumulated public TCR beta family frequency recognized individuals carrying CMV together with the relevant HLA.

Notes on this clonotype: Antigen unknown.

MiXCR, applied by TCRdb to the reads, yields one record per CDR3 protein. The data contain fewer than 850,000 distinct CDR3 sequences, about 29% of them singletons. The sequencing here drew on cultured CD8+ T cells from PBMCs, taken from culture after CMV antigen stimulation. The TCR sequence derives from a human donor in good health (CMV status not recorded). Some clones in this sample may be carry-over from other donors' samples.

CDR3 sequence (DNA): TGTGCCAGCAGTTACGAACTTCCGGGACACGAGGCGGGGGAGCTGTTTTTT. Amino acids: CASSYELPGHEAGELFF. The chain joins TRBV6-5 to TRBJ2-2; perhaps TRBD1 as D (6 bases). Trimming removed 2 bases at V and 8 bases at J, with 21 bases between. Germline V CDR1 and CDR2: MNHEY, SVGAGI. There are 17 residues in the CDR3.